A single T cell receptor beta chain is shown here with its context. These data originate in a study of regulatory and conventional T cells in RAG deficiency. V was clipped by 5 bases and J by 5 bases; unmatched bases: 8. The germline V gene encodes CDR1 SGHTA and CDR2 FQGNSA. The length of the CDR3 is 14 residues. Measured with immunoSEQ multiplex PCR; TCRdb has only the in-frame clones, and not every one. The sample has 20,000 to 25,000 clones, around 95% seen once; the top ten hold about 1.2%. Genomic DNA came from blood conventional CD4+ T cells gated CD25-low CD127-high. This sample also appeared in a second study, on regulatory T cells. That publication notes: Primers: 52 TRBV forward and 13 TRBJ reverse.

The chain combines TRBV7-2 with TRBJ2-5, with 7 bases identical to TRBD1. The specimen sequenced was CD25- CD4+ T cells sorted from blood. This clonotype originated in a human donor in good health. This chain's CDR3 is CASSLTGSRETQYF. The CDR3 DNA is TGTGCCAGCAGCCTGACAGGGAGTCGGGAGACCCAGTACTTC.